The present T cell receptor (beta chain) was sequenced within a study of T cells after yellow fever vaccination. For the study at large: SMART-Seq v4 Ultra Low Input prepared libraries from low-cell fractions. Whole-study results and caveats: The presence of abundant clonotypes contaminating from the bulk population was possible in FACS-sorted repertoires.

About this clonotype itself: What it binds is not known.

TCRdb called the 5' RACE reads again in MiXCR, with one record for every CDR3 protein. Of hundreds of thousands of distinct CDR3 sequences in the sample, 10% to 15% were seen once. The V segment lost 5 bases and the J segment 1 base; nucleotides outside the gene matches: 10. The CDR3 totals 16 residues. The germline CDR1 and CDR2 sequences are DFQATT and SNEGSKA (reference sequence). The TCR comes from a man aged 30 to 45 who received the YFV17D yellow fever vaccine. This sample comprised PBMCs, obtained on the day of the yellow fever booster vaccination. V is TRBV20-1 and J is TRBJ2-2; TRBD2 matches at 7 bases. CDR3 region: CSARRAGAENTGELFF. The CDR3 nucleotides are TGCAGTGCTCGTAGGGCGGGAGCGGAGAACACCGGGGAGCTGTTTTTT.